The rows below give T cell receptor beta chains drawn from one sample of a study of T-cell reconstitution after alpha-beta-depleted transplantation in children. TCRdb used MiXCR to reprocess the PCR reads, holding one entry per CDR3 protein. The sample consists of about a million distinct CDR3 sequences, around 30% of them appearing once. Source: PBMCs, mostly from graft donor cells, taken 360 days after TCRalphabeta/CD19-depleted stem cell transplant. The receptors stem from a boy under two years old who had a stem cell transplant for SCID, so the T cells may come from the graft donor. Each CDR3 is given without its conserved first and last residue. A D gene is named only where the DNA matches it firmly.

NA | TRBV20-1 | SASRAVNTGELF
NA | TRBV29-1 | SVELSYNEQF
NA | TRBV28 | ASSLVRMGLDEQF
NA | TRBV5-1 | ASSKDWGFGEQF
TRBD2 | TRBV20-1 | SASGNKRGLSYEQY
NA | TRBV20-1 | SAPTGYNEQF
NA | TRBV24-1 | ATSDYEGPYNEQF
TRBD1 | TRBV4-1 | ASSQERDRVPFWTGANVLT
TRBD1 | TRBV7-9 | ASSSYSGTEAYNEQF
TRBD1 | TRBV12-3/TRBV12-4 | ASSSDRAKAF
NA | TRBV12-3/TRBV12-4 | ASSLTVGLRSYEQY
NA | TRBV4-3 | ASSQDGPADTEAF
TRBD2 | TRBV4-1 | ASSQAGLAGGPSYNEQF
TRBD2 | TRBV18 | ASSPVGLTGGNEQF
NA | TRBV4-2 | ASSQDDEKPQH
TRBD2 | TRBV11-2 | ASSLELASGGDTDTQY
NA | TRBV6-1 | ASRLEKTQY
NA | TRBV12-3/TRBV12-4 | ASSFLIGLGMDNEQF
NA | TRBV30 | AWELGETQY
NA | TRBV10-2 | ASSESDGAATDTQY
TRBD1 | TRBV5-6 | ASSFGQALREQY
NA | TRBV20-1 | SGGQRTQY
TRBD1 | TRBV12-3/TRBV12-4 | ASRLGQGNEQY
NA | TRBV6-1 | ASRSGTSYGYT
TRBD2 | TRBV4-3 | APGLDKSTQY
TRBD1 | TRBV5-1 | ASSSQVTGSNTEAF
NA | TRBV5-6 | ASSLLTGDSYEQY
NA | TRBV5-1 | ASSADGKKDQPQH
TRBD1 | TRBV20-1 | SARQGARNQPQH
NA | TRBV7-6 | ASSFLSYNEQF
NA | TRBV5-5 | ASSYLAEQF
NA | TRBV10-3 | AIAYGGPNTEAF
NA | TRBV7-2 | ASTGHAVSGVRYEQY
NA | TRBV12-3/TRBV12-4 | ASSLSRISNEQF
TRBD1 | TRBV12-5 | ASGLVQTGGTNEQF
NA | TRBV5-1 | ASSPGRRNTGELF
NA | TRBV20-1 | SAFNWDFVEETQY
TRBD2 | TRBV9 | ASSLLGLAGGPSYNEQF
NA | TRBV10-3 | AISVQGTTGELF
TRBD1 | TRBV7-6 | ASTARQGRTEAF
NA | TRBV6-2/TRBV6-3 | ASSFGAYNSPLH
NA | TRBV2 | ASSVGTPTGELF
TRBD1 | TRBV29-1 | STLLPGQGNTGELF
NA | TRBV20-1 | SARDRLAIRKRQY
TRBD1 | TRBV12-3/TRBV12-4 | ASPSRGDTEAF
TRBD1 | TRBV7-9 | ASSADRGPNNEKLF
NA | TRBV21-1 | ASSKERTLVIAKNIQY
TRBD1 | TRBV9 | ASSPWTGGLDEQF
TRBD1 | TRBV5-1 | ASSNGQVLQETQY
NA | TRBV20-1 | SAAYKYEQY
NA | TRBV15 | ATSRPHRGLVVAQY
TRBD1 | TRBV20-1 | SARESGGELF
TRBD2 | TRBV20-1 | SARWGGPTSYNEQF
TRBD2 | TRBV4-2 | ASSQDFWPFGTSGVRLFDEQF
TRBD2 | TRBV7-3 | ASSFVGGAGNEQF
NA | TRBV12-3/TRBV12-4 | ASSPDPVGSYEQY
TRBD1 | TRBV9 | ASSVEGAPGETQY
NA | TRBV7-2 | ASSPGGHIQY
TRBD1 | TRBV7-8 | ATQRGFAGTGDEQY
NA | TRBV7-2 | ASSFSGINEKLF